The 8 T cell receptor beta chains in this list originate from one sample, sequenced in a study of OX40 agonist ivuxolimab in advanced cancers. TCRdb's copy holds only in-frame clones and misses some; the assay was immunoSEQ multiplex PCR. The sample contains roughly 34,000 clones, more than 70% of which appear only once. The input for sequencing was CD4+ or CD8+ T cells sorted from blood, taken in a trial of the OX40 agonist ivuxolimab. The receptors were gathered from an adult with an advanced solid tumor such as melanoma, head and neck, liver or kidney cancer.

The CDR3: CSVRQATWAYNEQYF. The CDR3 DNA sequence: TGCAGCGTTCGACAGGCCACGTGGGCATACAACGAGCAGTACTTC. The V call is TRBV29-1, the J call TRBJ2-7; possible D gene TRBD1, 6 bases. Trimming took 5 bases from V and 5 from J, leaving 22 bases between them. Germline V gene sequence: CDR1 SQVTM, CDR2 ANQGSEA. The CDR3 sequence is 15 residues long.

This chain uses TRBV7-6 with TRBJ1-6, with a tentative D call TRBD1 (6 bases). V was cut by 5 bases and J by 7 bases, with 12 bases left in between. The CDR3 spans 14 residues. CDR1 and CDR2 (germline): SGHVS, FNYEAQ. The CDR3 region has the DNA TGTGCCAGCAGCCCCGGGACACGCAATTCACCCCTCCACTTT. Translation: CASSPGTRNSPLHF.

The chain uses TRBV5-1 and TRBJ2-2; TRBD2 matches at 7 bases. CDR1 SGHRS and CDR2 YFSETQ come from the germline V gene. The CDR3 consists of 14 residues. The J segment lost 5 bases and the V segment lost 0 bases, leaving 1 base of the junction unmatched. Here the CDR3 reads CASSLDGGTGELFF. For the CDR3, the DNA is TGCGCCAGCAGCTTGGACGGGGGGACCGGGGAGCTGTTTTTT.

J is TRBJ1-2 and V is TRBV5-1; D is ambiguous. This CDR3 has 14 residues. Per germline, CDR1 SGHRS and CDR2 YFSETQ. V was trimmed by 4 bases and J by 2 bases, leaving 12 bases between them. CDR3 sequence: CASSPGRSNYGYTF. For the CDR3, the DNA is TGCGCCAGCAGCCCGGGTAGGTCAAACTATGGCTACACCTTC.

This sequence joins TRBV7-3 and TRBJ2-1; D may be TRBD2 (6 bases). Trimming removed 2 bases from V and 13 bases from J, with 15 bases in between. This CDR3 is 13 amino acids long. Germline V CDR1 and CDR2: SGHTA, FQGTGA. CDR3 sequence (DNA): TGTGCCAGCAGCTTAGGGTTCGGGACTTCCCAGTTCTTC. It yields the protein CASSLGFGTSQFF.

The chain couples TRBV6-1 to TRBJ2-1; 7 bases are shared with TRBD1. Looked up from germline, CDR1 is MNHNS and CDR2 is SASEGT. The CDR3 totals 16 residues. Losses at the gene ends were 2 bases for V and 3 bases for J; bases not matched to a gene: 7. CDR3 protein: CASSETNRGGYNEQFF. DNA of the CDR3: TGTGCCAGCAGTGAAACGAACAGGGGCGGCTACAATGAGCAGTTCTTC.

This sequence joins TRBV19 and TRBJ1-2; a possible D gene is TRBD1 (6 bases). The V gene's germline CDR1 is LNHDA and CDR2 SQIVND (reference sequence). Between the trimmed V and J ends, which lost 6 bases and 4 bases, there was a span of 12 bases. This CDR3 has 13 amino acids. The CDR3 nucleotides read TGTGCCAGTAGAGAGGGGGTCGGCTATGGCTACACCTTC. This codes for CASREGVGYGYTF.

This chain connects TRBV30 to TRBJ2-3; D possibly uses TRBD1 or TRBD2 (6 bases each). The V end lost 0 bases, the J end lost 3 bases, and 10 bases lay between the germline ends. This CDR3 comprises 14 residues. In germline, CDR1 is GTSNPN, CDR2 SVGIG (reference sequence). CDR3 in DNA: TGTGCCTGGAGTGTTGGAGGGGGGACAGATACGCAGTATTTT. This encodes CAWSVGGGTDTQYF.